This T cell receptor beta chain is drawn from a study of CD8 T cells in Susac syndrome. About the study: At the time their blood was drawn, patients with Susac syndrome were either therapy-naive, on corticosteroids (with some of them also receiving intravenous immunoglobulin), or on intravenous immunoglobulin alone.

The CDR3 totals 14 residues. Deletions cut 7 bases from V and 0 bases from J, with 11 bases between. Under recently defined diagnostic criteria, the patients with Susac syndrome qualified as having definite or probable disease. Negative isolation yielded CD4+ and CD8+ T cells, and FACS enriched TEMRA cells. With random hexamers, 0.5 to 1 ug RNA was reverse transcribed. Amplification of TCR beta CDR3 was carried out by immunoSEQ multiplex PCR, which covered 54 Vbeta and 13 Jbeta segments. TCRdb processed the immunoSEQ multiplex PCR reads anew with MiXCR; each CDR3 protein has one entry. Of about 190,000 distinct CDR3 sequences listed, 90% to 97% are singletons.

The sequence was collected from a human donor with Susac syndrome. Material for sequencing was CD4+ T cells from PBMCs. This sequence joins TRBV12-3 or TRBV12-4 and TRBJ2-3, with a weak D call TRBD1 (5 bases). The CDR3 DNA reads TGTGCCAGCACCTTGAGACAGAGCACAGATACGCAGTATTTT. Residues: CASTLRQSTDTQYF.